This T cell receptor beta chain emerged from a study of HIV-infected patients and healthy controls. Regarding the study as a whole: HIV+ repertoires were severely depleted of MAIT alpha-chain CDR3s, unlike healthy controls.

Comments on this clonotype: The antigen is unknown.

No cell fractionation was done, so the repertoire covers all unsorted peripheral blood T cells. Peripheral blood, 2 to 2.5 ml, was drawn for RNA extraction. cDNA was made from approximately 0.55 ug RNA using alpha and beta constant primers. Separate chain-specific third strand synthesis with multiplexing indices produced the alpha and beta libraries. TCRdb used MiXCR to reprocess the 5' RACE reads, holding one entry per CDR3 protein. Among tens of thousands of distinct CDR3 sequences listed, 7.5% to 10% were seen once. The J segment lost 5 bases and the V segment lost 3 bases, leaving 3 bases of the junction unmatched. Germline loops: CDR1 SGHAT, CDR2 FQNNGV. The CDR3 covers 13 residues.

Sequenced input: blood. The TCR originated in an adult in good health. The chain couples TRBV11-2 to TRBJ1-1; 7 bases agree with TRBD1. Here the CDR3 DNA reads TGTGCCAGCAGCTTTCAGGGGGGAACTGAAGCTTTCTTT. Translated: CASSFQGGTEAFF.